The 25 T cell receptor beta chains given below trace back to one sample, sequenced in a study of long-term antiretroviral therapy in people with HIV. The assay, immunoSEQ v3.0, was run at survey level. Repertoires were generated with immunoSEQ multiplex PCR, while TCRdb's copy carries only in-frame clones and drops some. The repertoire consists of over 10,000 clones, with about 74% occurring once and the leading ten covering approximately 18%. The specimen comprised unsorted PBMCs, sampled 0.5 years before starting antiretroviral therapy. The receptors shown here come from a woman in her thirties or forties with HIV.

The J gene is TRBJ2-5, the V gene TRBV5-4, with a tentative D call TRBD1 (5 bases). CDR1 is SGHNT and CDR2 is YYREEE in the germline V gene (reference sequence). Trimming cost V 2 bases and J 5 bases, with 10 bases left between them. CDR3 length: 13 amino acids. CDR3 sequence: CASSLRGAETQYF. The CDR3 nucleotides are TGTGCCAGCAGCTTAAGGGGCGCGGAGACCCAGTACTTC.

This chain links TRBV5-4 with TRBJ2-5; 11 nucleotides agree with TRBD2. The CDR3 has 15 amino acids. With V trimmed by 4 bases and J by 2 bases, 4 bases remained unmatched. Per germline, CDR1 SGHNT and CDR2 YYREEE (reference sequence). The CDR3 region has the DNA TGTGCCAGCAGCCCGGGACTAGCGGAACAAGAGACCCAGTACTTC. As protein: CASSPGLAEQETQYF.

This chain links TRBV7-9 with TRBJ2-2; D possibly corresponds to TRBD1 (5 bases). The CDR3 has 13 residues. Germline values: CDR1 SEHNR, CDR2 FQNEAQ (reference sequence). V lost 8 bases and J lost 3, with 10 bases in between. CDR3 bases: TGTGCCAGCGGGCAGGGTTACACCGGGGAGCTGTTTTTT. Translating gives CASGQGYTGELFF.

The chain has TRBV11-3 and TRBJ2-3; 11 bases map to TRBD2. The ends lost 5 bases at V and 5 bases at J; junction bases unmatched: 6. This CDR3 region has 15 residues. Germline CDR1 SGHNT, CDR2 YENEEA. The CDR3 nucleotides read TGTGCCAGCAGCCCCTCTAGCGGGGGGAGAGATACGCAGTATTTT. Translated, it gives CASSPSSGGRDTQYF.

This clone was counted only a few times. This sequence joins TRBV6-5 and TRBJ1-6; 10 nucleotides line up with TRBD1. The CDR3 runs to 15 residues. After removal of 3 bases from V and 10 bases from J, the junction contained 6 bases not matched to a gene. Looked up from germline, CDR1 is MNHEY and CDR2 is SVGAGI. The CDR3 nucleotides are TGTGCCAGCAGTTATCTGGGGACAGGGGAGTCACCCCTCCACTTT. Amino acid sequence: CASSYLGTGESPLHF.

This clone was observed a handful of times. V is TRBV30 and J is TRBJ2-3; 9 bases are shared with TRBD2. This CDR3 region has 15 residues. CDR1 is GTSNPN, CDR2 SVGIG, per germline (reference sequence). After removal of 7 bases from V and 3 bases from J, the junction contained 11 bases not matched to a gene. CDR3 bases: TGTGCCTCGGAAGAAAGTGGACTAGCGACAGATACGCAGTATTTT. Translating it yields CASEESGLATDTQYF.

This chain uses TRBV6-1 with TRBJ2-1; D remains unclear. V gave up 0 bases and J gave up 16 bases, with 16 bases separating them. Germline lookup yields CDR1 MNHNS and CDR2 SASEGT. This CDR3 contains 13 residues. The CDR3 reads CASSEARRPPSFF. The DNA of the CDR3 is TGTGCCAGCAGTGAAGCGCGAAGACCCCCCAGCTTCTTC.

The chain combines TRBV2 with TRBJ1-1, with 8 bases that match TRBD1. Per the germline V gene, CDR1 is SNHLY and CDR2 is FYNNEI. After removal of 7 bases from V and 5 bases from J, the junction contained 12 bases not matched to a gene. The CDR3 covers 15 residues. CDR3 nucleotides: TGTGCCAGCACCAGACCCGACAGGGGAAATACTGAAGCTTTCTTT. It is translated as CASTRPDRGNTEAFF. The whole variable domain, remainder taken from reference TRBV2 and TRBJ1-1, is EPEVTQTPSHQVTQMGQEVILRCVPISNHLYFYWYRQILGQKVEFLVSFYNNEISEKSEIFDDQFSVERPDGSNFTLKIRSTKLEDSAMYFCASTRPDRGNTEAFFGQGTRLTVV.

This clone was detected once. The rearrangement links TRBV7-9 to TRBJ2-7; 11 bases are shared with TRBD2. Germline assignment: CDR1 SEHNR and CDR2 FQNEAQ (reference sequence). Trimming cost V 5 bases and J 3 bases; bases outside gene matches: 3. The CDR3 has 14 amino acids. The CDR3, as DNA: TGTGCCAGCAGCCTCGGACTAGCGGGCTACGAGCAGTACTTC. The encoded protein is CASSLGLAGYEQYF. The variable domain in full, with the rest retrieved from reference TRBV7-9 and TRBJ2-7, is DTGVSQNPRHKITKRGQNVTFRCDPISEHNRLYWYRQTLGQGPEFLTYFQNEAQLEKSRLLSDRFSAERPKGSFSTLEIQRTEQGDSAMYLCASSLGLAGYEQYFGPGTRLTVT.

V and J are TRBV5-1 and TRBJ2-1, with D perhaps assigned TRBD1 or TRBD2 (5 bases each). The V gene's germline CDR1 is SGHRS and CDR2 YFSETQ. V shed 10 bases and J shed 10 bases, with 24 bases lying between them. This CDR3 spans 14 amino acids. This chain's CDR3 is CASTSTGAGLEQFF. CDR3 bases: TGCGCCTCTACTTCAACCGGGGCAGGATTAGAGCAGTTCTTC.

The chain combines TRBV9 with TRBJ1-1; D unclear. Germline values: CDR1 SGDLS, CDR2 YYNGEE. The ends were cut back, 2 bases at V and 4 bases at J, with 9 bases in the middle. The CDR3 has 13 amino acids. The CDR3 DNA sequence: TGTGCCAGCAGCGTGGCAGATTCCACTGAAGCTTTCTTT. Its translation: CASSVADSTEAFF.

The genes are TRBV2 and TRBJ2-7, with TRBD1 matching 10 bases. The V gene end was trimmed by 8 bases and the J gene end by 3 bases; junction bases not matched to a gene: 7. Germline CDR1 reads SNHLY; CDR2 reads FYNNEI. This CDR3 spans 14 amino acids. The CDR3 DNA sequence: TGTGCCAGCGGAAGGGACAGGGGAGACTACGAGCAGTACTTC. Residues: CASGRDRGDYEQYF.

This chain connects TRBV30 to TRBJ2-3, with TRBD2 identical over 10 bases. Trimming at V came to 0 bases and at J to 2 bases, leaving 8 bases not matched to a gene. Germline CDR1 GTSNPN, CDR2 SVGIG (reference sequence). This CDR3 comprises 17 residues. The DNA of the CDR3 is TGTGCCTGGAGTGTACAAAGGACTAGCGGCTTCACAGATACGCAGTATTTT. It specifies CAWSVQRTSGFTDTQYF.

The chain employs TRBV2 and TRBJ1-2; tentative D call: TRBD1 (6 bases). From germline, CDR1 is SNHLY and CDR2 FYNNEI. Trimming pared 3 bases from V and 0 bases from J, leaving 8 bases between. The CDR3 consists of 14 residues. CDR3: CASSERTANYGYTF. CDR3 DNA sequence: TGTGCCAGCAGTGAGAGGACAGCTAACTATGGCTACACCTTC.

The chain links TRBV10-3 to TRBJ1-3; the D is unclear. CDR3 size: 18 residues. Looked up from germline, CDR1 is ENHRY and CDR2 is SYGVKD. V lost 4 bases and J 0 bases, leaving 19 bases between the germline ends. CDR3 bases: TGTGCCATCAGTGTGCGGCAGATCTTTTCCCTCTCTGGAAACACCATATATTTT. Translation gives CAISVRQIFSLSGNTIYF.

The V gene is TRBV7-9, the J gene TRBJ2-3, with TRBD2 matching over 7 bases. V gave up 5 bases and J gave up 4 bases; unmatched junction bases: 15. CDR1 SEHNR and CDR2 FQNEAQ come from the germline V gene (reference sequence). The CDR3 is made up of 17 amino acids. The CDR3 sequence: CASSLKGSGRVPDTQYF. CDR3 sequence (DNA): TGTGCCAGCAGCCTGAAAGGATCGGGGAGGGTGCCAGATACGCAGTATTTT.

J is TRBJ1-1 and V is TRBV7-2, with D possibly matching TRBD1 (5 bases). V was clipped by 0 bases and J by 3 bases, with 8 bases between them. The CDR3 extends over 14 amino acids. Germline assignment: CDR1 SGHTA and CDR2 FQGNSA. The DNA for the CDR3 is TGTGCCAGCAGCTTAGCCAGGGCGGACACTGAAGCTTTCTTT. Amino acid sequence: CASSLARADTEAFF.

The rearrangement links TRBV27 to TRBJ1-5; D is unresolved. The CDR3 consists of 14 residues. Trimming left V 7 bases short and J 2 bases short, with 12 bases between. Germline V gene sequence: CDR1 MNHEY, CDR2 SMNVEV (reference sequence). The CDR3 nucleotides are TGTGCCAGCACCCCCCGGGCCGGCAATCAGCCCCAGCATTTT. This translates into CASTPRAGNQPQHF.

The CDR3 sequence is CASSLVASGSYEQYF. The CDR3 bases are TGTGCCAGCAGCTTAGTTGCTAGCGGGAGTTACGAGCAGTACTTC. This chain uses TRBV7-2 with TRBJ2-7; 10 bases line up with TRBD2. This CDR3 region has 15 residues. The J segment lost 4 bases and the V segment lost 1 base, leaving 4 bases of the junction unmatched. Per germline, CDR1 SGHTA and CDR2 FQGNSA.

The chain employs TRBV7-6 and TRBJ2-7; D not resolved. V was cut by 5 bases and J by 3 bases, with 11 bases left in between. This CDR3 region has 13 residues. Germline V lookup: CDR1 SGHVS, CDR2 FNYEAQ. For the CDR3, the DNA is TGTGCCAGCAGCCAGGCATCAGGCTACGAGCAGTACTTC. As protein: CASSQASGYEQYF.

In DNA form, the CDR3 reads TGTGCCAGCAGTGAAGTGGGAAGCTCCTACAATGAGCAGTTCTTC. Translated: CASSEVGSSYNEQFF. The chain employs TRBV6-1 and TRBJ2-1; D is ambiguous. The germline V gene has CDR1 MNHNS and CDR2 SASEGT. V gave up 1 base and J gave up 0 bases, with 7 bases separating them. CDR3 length: 15 residues.

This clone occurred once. CDR3 coding DNA: TGTGCCAGCAGTGGGAACAGGGGGGACGAGTCTTTCTTT. This translates into CASSGNRGDESFF. V and J are TRBV6-1 and TRBJ1-1, with 8 bases that match TRBD1. Germline CDR1 and CDR2: MNHNS and SASEGT. This CDR3 has 13 residues. V was clipped by 4 bases and J by 12 bases; unmatched bases: 10.

The CDR3 loop reads CASSQAGGEETQYF. The CDR3 bases are TGTGCCAGCAGCCAAGCTGGGGGCGAAGAGACCCAGTACTTC. This rearrangement joins TRBV4-2 to TRBJ2-5, with a tentative D call TRBD1 (6 bases). CDR1 and CDR2 (germline): LGHNA, YNFKEQ. The germline V and J ends were trimmed by 1 base and 3 bases, with 9 bases remaining between them. The CDR3 covers 14 residues.

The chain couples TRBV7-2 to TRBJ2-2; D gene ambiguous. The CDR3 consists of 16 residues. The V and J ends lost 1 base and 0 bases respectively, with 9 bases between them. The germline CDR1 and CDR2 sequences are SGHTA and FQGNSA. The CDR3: CASSLVLGSNTGELFF. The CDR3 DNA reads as TGTGCCAGCAGCTTAGTCTTAGGGTCGAACACCGGGGAGCTGTTTTTT.

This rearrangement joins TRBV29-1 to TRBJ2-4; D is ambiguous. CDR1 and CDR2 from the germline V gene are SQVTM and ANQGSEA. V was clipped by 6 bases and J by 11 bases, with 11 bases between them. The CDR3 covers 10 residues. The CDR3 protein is CSVLTWVQYF. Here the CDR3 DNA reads TGCAGCGTGTTAACGTGGGTTCAGTACTTC.